This TCR beta chain derives from a study of T-cell memory formation after mild COVID-19. Broader study findings: Cross-reactive memory apparently joined, as some responding clones appeared in pre-infection memory. Clones that contracted from day 15 to 85 were balanced CD4/CD8, while later expanders leaned CD4+. Contracting CD4+ clones sat mainly in CM and EM; CD8+ in EMRA.

This clonotype was detected a few times. The target antigen is unknown. Using its own MiXCR run on the 5' RACE reads, TCRdb lists one record per CDR3 protein. The top ten hold 22% of the sample, which has about 260,000 distinct CDR3 sequences, roughly 8% seen once. Per the germline V gene, CDR1 is SGHTA and CDR2 is FQGNSA. Trimming removed 6 bases from V and 9 bases from J, with 23 bases in between. This CDR3 comprises 15 residues. This TCR was recovered from a man between 18 and 29 years old who had mild COVID-19 (a few samples of this study predate the infection). Cell type and time point are not known. The rearrangement links TRBV7-2 to TRBJ2-5; D is perhaps TRBD2 (5 bases). Sequencing was done on a sample of PBMCs or a T cell subset sorted from them (not recorded which). The CDR3, as DNA: TGTGCCAGCAGGTCCCGGGGTCCAATAAGTGGGGCCCAGTACTTC. It encodes CASRSRGPISGAQYF.